What follows describes a single TCR beta chain. This specimen belongs to a study of shared clonotypes between healthy human individuals. V was cut by 1 base and J by 0 bases, with 10 bases left in between. The CDR3 spans 17 residues. Germline CDR1 reads LGHNA; CDR2 reads YNFKEQ. The method was immunoSEQ multiplex PCR; TCRdb's version includes in-frame clones alone and lacks a portion of them. The sample yields about 1.1 million clones, 60% to 80% seen once. Sequencing was carried out using memory CD4+ T cells from PBMCs. Subset noted: CD45RA-negative fraction. The chain carries TRBV4-2 and TRBJ2-6; D remains ambiguous. The sequence was collected from a man between 18 and 35 years old in good health. Some clones in this sample may be carry-over from other donors' samples. For the CDR3, the DNA is TGTGCCAGCAGCCAAGTGGCGTCCTCCTCTGGGGCCAACGTCCTGACTTTC. It codes for CASSQVASSSGANVLTF.